Listed here are 19 T cell receptor beta chains from one sample, sequenced in a study of blood T cell repertoires in COVID-19. Some clones are missing from TCRdb's copy, which holds only in-frame ones; the method was immunoSEQ multiplex PCR. This sample has 150,000 to 200,000 clones, with around nine tenths found just once. Input material: peripheral blood. The source is a human donor in a cohort sampled during active COVID-19.

The chain couples TRBV19 to TRBJ2-1; TRBD2 might be the D (7 bases). V shed 1 base and J shed 2 bases, with 15 bases lying between them. CDR1 LNHDA and CDR2 SQIVND come from the germline V gene (reference sequence). This CDR3 has 17 residues. CDR3 sequence reads: CASSIGSQGLPYNEQFF. In DNA, the CDR3 is TGTGCCAGTAGTATAGGGTCACAGGGACTACCCTACAATGAGCAGTTCTTC.

The chain employs TRBV5-1 and TRBJ1-2; the D gene is possibly TRBD1 (5 bases). The ends were cut back, 4 bases at V and 0 bases at J, with 16 bases in the middle. CDR1 and CDR2 (germline): SGHRS, YFSETQ. This CDR3 is built from 16 residues. This CDR3 is CASSPYGGGANYGYTF. The CDR3 DNA follows: TGCGCCAGCAGCCCTTACGGGGGGGGAGCTAACTATGGCTACACCTTC.

The chain combines TRBV5-6 with TRBJ1-2; D possibly corresponds to TRBD1 (5 bases). The germline gives CDR1 SGHDT, CDR2 YYEEEE. This CDR3 is 14 amino acids long. Trimming removed 4 bases from V and 3 bases from J, with 13 bases in between. The CDR3 loop reads CASSPQGFHYGYTF. DNA for the CDR3: TGTGCCAGCAGCCCTCAGGGTTTCCACTATGGCTACACCTTC.

The chain is built from TRBV18 and TRBJ1-6, with 7 bases fitting TRBD1. Germline V gives CDR1 KGHSH, CDR2 LQKENI. The junction had 8 bases not matched to a gene; V was cut back by 5 bases and J by 1 base. The CDR3 extends over 17 amino acids. In nucleotides, the CDR3 is TGTGCCAGCTCATCCGGACAGGCAGGATCCTATAATTCACCCCTCCACTTT. As protein: CASSSGQAGSYNSPLHF.

The genes are TRBV12-3 or TRBV12-4 and TRBJ2-7, with D uncertain. The CDR3 totals 13 residues. V was shortened by 4 bases and J by 0 bases, with 7 bases between the two germline ends. CDR3 nucleotide sequence: TGTGCCAGCAGTTCAACAGACTCCTACGAGCAGTACTTC. Translating it yields CASSSTDSYEQYF.

This chain uses TRBV4-3 with TRBJ2-5; 11 nucleotides match TRBD2. The CDR3 has 15 amino acids. J was trimmed by 4 bases and V by 4 bases; bases with no gene match: 5. CDR1 is LGHNA, CDR2 YSLEER, per germline. This CDR3 is CASSLALAGGETQYF. The CDR3 bases are TGCGCCAGCAGCCTTGCTCTAGCGGGGGGAGAGACCCAGTACTTC.

The CDR3 region has the DNA TGTGCCAGCCGGACTAGCGGAACCTACGAGCAGTACTTC. Translating it yields CASRTSGTYEQYF. The rearrangement links TRBV12-3 or TRBV12-4 to TRBJ2-7; 10 nucleotides match TRBD2. The CDR3 is 13 amino acids. V dropped 8 bases and J dropped 2; count of bases not matched to a gene: 3.

The chain recombines TRBV6-5 with TRBJ1-2; D gene ambiguous. The germline V gene has CDR1 MNHEY and CDR2 SVGAGI. V was trimmed by 2 bases and J by 7 bases, leaving 11 bases between them. The CDR3 contains 13 residues. In nucleotides, the CDR3 is TGTGCCAGCAGTTACACAGAGGGATCTGGCTACACCTTC. Encoded protein: CASSYTEGSGYTF.

The chain has TRBV19 and TRBJ2-6; D possibly corresponds to TRBD2 (5 bases). This CDR3 region has 19 residues. V was pared by 3 bases and J by 3 bases, with 21 bases between. Germline CDR1 and CDR2: LNHDA and SQIVND (reference sequence). The CDR3 nucleotides read TGTGCCAGTAGTATTGCCGGACTTAGGAACTCTGTTGGGGCCAACGTCCTGACTTTC. This translates into CASSIAGLRNSVGANVLTF. Based on the CDR3 plus reference TRBV19 and TRBJ2-6, the full variable domain is DGGITQSPKYLFRKEGQNVTLSCEQNLNHDAMYWYRQDPGQGLRLIYYSQIVNDFQKGDIAEGYSVSREKKESFPLTVTSAQKNPTAFYLCASSIAGLRNSVGANVLTFGAGSRLTVL.

The chain couples TRBV28 to TRBJ1-5, with D unresolved. The germline gives CDR1 MDHEN, CDR2 SYDVKM. The CDR3 contains 14 residues. Trimming left V 4 bases short and J 4 bases short, with 11 bases between. The chain's CDR3 is CASSSSDGNQPQHF. CDR3 nucleotides: TGTGCCAGCAGTTCTTCAGACGGGAATCAGCCCCAGCATTTT.

The genes are TRBV14 and TRBJ2-7, with D tentatively TRBD1 (5 bases). The germline V gene has CDR1 SGHDN and CDR2 FVKESK. The CDR3 spans 12 residues. Trimming stripped 3 bases from V and 10 bases from J, with 13 bases between. CDR3 sequence reads: CASSQGTGPQYF. The CDR3 DNA is TGTGCCAGCAGCCAGGGTACAGGCCCCCAGTACTTC.

The rearrangement joins TRBV27 to TRBJ1-2, with a possible D match to TRBD1 (6 bases). CDR1 and CDR2 (germline): MNHEY, SMNVEV (reference sequence). The CDR3 is 16 residues long. The V end lost 0 bases, the J end lost 5 bases, and 16 bases lay between the germline ends. The CDR3 region is CASSLSPTRGRYGYTF. The CDR3, as DNA: TGTGCCAGCAGTTTATCGCCCACCAGGGGACGATATGGCTACACCTTC.

This chain joins TRBV28 and TRBJ1-1, with 11 bases lining up with TRBD1. J gave up 10 bases and V 3 bases, and 10 bases lay outside the gene matches. The CDR3 is made up of 15 amino acids. Germline-derived CDR1 and CDR2 are MDHEN and SYDVKM. CDR3 region: CASSFSDRGRSGAFF. The CDR3 nucleotides read TGTGCCAGCAGTTTCTCGGACAGGGGGCGCTCAGGAGCTTTCTTT.

The chain employs TRBV27 and TRBJ2-2, with 8 bases lining up with TRBD1. The CDR3 length is 16 residues. CDR1 and CDR2 (germline): MNHEY, SMNVEV (reference sequence). V dropped 5 bases and J dropped 6; count of bases not matched to a gene: 11. CDR3 sequence (DNA): TGTGCCAGCAGTCCCGTGTCCGGACAGGGTCCCGGGGAGCTGTTTTTT. Its translation: CASSPVSGQGPGELFF.

The V gene is TRBV4-1, the J gene TRBJ2-2; a possible D gene is TRBD2 (6 bases). CDR3 length: 16 residues. In germline, CDR1 is MGHRA, CDR2 YSYEKL. V was trimmed by 1 base and J by 0 bases, leaving 9 bases between them. This chain's CDR3 is CASSQVRGANTGELFF. The CDR3 nucleotides read TGCGCCAGCAGCCAAGTTCGCGGGGCGAACACCGGGGAGCTGTTTTTT.

The chain recombines TRBV24-1 with TRBJ2-3; 9 bases align to TRBD1. The CDR3 loop spans 14 amino acids. Germline V gene data show CDR1 as KGHDR and CDR2 as SFDVKD. V shed 3 bases and J 4 bases; nucleotides not matched to a gene: 1. Here the CDR3 reads CATSDRQGADTQYF. CDR3 nucleotides: TGTGCCACCAGTGATCGACAGGGGGCAGATACGCAGTATTTT.

This clone has a single count. V usage is TRBV7-8 and J usage is TRBJ2-1, with a tentative D call TRBD1 (5 bases). Germline CDR1 reads SGHVS; CDR2 reads FQNEAQ. Trimming removed 2 bases from V and 5 bases from J, with 13 bases in between. The CDR3 totals 15 residues. In nucleotides, the CDR3 is TGTGCCAGCAGCTTATCGCAGGGATTGAACAATGAGCAGTTCTTC. It specifies CASSLSQGLNNEQFF.

This clone was counted a single time. The rearrangement links TRBV7-2 to TRBJ2-7; D is uncertain. V lost 1 base, J lost 2 bases, and 9 bases lay in between. The CDR3 has 14 amino acids. Germline V gene data show CDR1 as SGHTA and CDR2 as FQGNSA. CDR3 sequence: CASSLVASTYEQYF. DNA of the CDR3: TGTGCCAGCAGCTTAGTTGCCAGTACCTACGAGCAGTACTTC.

The V gene is TRBV2, the J gene TRBJ1-6; 11 nucleotides agree with TRBD1. Trimming removed 4 bases from V and 9 bases from J; junction bases left unmatched: 5. The germline V gene encodes CDR1 SNHLY and CDR2 FYNNEI. The length of the CDR3 is 15 residues. The CDR3 loop is CASSGRTGGGSPLHF. DNA of the CDR3: TGTGCCAGCAGTGGAAGGACAGGGGGCGGTTCACCCCTCCACTTT.